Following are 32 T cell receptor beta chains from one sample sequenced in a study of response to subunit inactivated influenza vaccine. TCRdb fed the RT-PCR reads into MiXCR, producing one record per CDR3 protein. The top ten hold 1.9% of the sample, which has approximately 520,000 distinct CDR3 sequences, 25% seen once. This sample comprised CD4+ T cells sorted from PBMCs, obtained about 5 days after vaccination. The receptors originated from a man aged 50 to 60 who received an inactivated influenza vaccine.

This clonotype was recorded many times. For the CDR3, the DNA is TGTGCCAGCAGTTTCGCAGCCAGGAACACTGAAGCTTTCTTT. It encodes CASSFAARNTEAFF. This chain links TRBV12-3 or TRBV12-4 with TRBJ1-1; no clear D. The CDR3 covers 14 residues. V lost 3 bases and J 1 base, leaving 9 bases between the germline ends.

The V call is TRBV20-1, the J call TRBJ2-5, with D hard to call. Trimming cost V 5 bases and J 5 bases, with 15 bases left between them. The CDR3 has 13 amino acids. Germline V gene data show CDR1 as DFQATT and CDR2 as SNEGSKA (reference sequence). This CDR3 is CSASLGRDETQYF. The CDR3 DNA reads TGCAGTGCTTCCTTGGGTAGGGATGAGACCCAGTACTTC.

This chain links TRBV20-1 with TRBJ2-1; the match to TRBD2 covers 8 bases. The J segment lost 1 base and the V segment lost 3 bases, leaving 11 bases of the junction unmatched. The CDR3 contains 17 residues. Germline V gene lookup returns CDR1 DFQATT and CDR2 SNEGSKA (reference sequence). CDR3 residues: CSARVRGGPHSYNEQFF. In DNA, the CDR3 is TGCAGTGCTAGGGTTCGCGGGGGGCCACATTCCTACAATGAGCAGTTCTTC.

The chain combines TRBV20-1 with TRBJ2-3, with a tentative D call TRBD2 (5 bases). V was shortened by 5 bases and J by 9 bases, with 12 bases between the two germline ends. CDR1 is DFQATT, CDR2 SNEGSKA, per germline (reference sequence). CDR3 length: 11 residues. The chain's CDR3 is CSALEATTQYF. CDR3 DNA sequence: TGCAGTGCTCTGGAGGCCACGACGCAGTATTTT.

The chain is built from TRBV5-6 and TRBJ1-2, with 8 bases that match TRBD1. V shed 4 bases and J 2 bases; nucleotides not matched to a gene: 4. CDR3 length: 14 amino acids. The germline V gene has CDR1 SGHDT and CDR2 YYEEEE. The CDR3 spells CASSRDRRNYGYTF. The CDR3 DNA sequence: TGTGCCAGCAGCCGGGACAGGCGAAACTATGGCTACACCTTC.

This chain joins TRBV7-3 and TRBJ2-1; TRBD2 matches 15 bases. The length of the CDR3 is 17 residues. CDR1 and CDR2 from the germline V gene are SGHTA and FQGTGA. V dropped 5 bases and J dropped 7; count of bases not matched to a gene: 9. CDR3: CASSPGMGLAGGNEQFF. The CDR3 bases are TGTGCCAGCAGCCCGGGGATGGGACTAGCGGGAGGAAATGAGCAGTTCTTC.

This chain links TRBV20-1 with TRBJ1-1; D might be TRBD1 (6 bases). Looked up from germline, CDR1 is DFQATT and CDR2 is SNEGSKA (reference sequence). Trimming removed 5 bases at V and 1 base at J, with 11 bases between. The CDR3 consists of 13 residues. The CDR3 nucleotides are TGCAGTGCTGCCGGGACACCGAACACTGAAGCTTTCTTT. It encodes CSAAGTPNTEAFF.

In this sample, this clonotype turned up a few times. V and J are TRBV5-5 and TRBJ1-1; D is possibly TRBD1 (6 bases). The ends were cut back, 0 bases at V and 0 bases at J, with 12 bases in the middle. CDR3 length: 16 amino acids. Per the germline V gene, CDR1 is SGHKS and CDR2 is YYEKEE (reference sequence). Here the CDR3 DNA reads TGTGCCAGCAGCTTGGGAAGGGGGGGGCTGAACACTGAAGCTTTCTTT. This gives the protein CASSLGRGGLNTEAFF.

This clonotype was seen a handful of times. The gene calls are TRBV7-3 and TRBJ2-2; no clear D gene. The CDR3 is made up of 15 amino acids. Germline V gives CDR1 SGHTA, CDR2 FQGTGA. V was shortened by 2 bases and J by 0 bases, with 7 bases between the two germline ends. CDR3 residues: CASSLVKTNTGELFF. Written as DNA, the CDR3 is TGTGCCAGCAGCTTAGTGAAAACGAACACCGGGGAGCTGTTTTTT.

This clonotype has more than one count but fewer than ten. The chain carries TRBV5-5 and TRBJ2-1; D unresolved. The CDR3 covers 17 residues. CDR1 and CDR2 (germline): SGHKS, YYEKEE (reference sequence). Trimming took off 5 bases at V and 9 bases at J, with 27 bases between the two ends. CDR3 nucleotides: TGTGCCAGCAGTTTTTATCCAGGACGAAGGCCAAACGGTGAGCAGTTCTTC. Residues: CASSFYPGRRPNGEQFF.

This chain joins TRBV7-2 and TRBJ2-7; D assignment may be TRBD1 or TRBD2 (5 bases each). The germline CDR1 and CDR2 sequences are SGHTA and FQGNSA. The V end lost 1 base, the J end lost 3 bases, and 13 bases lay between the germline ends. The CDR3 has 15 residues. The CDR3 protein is CASSLGTGGNYEQYF. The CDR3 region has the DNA TGTGCCAGCAGCTTAGGGACTGGGGGTAACTACGAGCAGTACTTC. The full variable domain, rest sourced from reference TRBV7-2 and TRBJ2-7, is GAGVSQSPSNKVTEKGKDVELRCDPISGHTALYWYRQSLGQGLEFLIYFQGNSAPDKSGLPSDRFSAERTGGSVSTLTIQRTQQEDSAVYLCASSLGTGGNYEQYFGPGTRLTVT.

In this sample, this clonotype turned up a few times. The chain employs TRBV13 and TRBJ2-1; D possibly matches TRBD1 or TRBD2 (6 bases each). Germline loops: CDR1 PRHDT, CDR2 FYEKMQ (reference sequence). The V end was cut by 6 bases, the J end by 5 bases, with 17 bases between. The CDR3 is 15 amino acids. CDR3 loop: CASRQIGGTHNEQFF. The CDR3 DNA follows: TGTGCCAGCAGGCAGATAGGGGGGACCCACAATGAGCAGTTCTTC.

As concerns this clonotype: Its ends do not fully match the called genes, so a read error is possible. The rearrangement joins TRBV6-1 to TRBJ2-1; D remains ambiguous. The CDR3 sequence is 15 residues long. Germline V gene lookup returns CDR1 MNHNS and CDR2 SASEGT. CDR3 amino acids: CASSGIRRAYNEQFF. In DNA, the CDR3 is TGTGCCAGCAGTGGTATTCGGCGAGCCTATAATGAGCAGTTCTTC.

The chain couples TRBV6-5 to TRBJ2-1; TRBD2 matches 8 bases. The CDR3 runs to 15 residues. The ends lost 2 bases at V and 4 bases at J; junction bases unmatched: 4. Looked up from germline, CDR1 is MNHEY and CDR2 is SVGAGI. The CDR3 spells CASSYALAGYNEQFF. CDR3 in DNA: TGTGCCAGCAGTTACGCCTTAGCGGGGTACAATGAGCAGTTCTTC.

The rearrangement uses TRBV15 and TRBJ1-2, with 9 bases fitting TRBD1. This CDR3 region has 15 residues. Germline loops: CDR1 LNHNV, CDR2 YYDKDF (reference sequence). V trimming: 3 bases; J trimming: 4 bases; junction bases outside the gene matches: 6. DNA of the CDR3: TGTGCCACCAGCAGGAGGACAGGGGAGAGCTATGGCTACACCTTC. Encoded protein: CATSRRTGESYGYTF. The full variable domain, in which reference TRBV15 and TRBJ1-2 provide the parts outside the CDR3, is DAMVIQNPRYQVTQFGKPVTLSCSQTLNHNVMYWYQQKSSQAPKLLFHYYDKDFNNEADTPDNFQSRRPNTSFCFLDIRSPGLGDTAMYLCATSRRTGESYGYTFGSGTRLTVV.

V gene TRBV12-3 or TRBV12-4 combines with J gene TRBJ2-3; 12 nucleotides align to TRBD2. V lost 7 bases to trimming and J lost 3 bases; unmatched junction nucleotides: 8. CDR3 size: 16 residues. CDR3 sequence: CASNLSGTSGTDTQYF. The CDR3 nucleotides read TGTGCCAGCAACCTTTCCGGGACTAGCGGGACAGATACGCAGTATTTT.

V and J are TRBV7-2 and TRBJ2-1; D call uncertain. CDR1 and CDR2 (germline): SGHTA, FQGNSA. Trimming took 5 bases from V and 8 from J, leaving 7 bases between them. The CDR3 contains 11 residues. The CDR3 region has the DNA TGTGCCAGCAGCCCCCTCTATGAGCAGTTCTTC. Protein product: CASSPLYEQFF.

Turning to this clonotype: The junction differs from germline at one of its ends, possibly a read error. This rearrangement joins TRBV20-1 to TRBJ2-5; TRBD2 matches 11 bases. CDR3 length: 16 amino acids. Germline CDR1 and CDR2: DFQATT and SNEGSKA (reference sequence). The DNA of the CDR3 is TGCAGTGCTCGAGATTTAGCGGGAGGGCCCGTAGAGACCCAGTACTTC. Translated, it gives CSARDLAGGPVETQYF.

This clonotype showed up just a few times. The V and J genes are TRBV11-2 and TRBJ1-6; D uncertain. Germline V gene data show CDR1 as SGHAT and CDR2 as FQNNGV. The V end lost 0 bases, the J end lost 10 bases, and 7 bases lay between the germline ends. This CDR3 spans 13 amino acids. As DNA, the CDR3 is TGTGCCAGCAGCTTAGAGTCGAAATCACCCCTCCACTTT. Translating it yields CASSLESKSPLHF.

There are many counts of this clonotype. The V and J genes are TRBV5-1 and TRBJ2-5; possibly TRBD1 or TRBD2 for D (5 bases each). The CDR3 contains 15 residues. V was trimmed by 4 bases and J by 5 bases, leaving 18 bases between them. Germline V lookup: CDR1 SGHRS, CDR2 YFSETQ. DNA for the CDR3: TGCGCCAGCAGCCCGCTGGGGGTCCCAAGCGAGACCCAGTACTTC. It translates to CASSPLGVPSETQYF.

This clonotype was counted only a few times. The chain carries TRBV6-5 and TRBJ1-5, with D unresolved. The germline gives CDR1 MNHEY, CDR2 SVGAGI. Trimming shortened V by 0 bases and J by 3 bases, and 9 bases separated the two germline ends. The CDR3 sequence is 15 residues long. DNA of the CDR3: TGTGCCAGCAGTTACTCTGCGGACCTCAATCAGCCCCAGCATTTT. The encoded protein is CASSYSADLNQPQHF.

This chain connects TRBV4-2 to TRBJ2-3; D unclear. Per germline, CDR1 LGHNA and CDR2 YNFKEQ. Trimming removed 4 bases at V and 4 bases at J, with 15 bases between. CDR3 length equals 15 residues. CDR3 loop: CASSLSANTADTQYF. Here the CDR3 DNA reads TGTGCCAGCAGCCTTTCAGCGAATACCGCAGATACGCAGTATTTT.

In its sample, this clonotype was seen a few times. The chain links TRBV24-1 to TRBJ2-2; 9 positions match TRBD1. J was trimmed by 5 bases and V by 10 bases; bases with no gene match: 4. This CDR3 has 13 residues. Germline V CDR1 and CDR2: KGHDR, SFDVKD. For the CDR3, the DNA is TGTGCCACAGCGGGACAGGGAACCGGGGAGCTGTTTTTT. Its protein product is CATAGQGTGELFF.

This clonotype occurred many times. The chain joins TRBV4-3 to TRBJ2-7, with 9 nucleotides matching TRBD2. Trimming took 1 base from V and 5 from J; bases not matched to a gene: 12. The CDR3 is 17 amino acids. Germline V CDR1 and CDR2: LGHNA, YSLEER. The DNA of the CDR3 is TGCGCCAGCAGCCAAGTATCTAGCGGGACGAGATCGAACGAGCAGTACTTC. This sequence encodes CASSQVSSGTRSNEQYF.

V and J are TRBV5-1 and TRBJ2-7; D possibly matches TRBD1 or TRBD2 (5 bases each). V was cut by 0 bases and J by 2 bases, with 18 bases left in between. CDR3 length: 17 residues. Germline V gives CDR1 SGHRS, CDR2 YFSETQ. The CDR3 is CASSLGGLRDGAYEQYF. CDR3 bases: TGCGCCAGCAGCTTGGGCGGGCTAAGGGACGGCGCCTACGAGCAGTACTTC. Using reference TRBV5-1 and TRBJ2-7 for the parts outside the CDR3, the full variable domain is KAGVTQTPRYLIKTRGQQVTLSCSPISGHRSVSWYQQTPGQGLQFLFEYFSETQRNKGNFPGRFSGRQFSNSRSEMNVSTLELGDSALYLCASSLGGLRDGAYEQYFGPGTRLTVT.

The CDR3 here is CASSSIGQRNTGELFF. The CDR3, as DNA: TGTGCCAGCAGCTCCATCGGGCAGAGGAACACCGGGGAGCTGTTTTTT. J is TRBJ2-2 and V is TRBV7-9; unclear D gene. Germline CDR1 is SEHNR and CDR2 is FQNEAQ (reference sequence). Trimming shortened V by 4 bases and J by 1 base, and 13 bases separated the two germline ends. The CDR3 runs 16 residues.

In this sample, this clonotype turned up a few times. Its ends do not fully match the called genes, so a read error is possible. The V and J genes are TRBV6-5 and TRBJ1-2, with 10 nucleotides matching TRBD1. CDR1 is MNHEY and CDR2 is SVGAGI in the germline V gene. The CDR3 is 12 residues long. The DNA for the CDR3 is TGTGCCAGCAGTGCCGGGACAGGGGCTCACTCCTTC. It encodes CASSAGTGAHSF.

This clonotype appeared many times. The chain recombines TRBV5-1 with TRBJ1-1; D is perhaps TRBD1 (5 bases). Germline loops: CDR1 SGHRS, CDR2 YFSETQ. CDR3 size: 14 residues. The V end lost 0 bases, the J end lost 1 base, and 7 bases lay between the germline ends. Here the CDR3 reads CASSLAQGNTEAFF. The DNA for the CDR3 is TGCGCCAGCAGCTTGGCCCAGGGGAACACTGAAGCTTTCTTT. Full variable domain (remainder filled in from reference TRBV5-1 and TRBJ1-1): KAGVTQTPRYLIKTRGQQVTLSCSPISGHRSVSWYQQTPGQGLQFLFEYFSETQRNKGNFPGRFSGRQFSNSRSEMNVSTLELGDSALYLCASSLAQGNTEAFFGQGTRLTVV.

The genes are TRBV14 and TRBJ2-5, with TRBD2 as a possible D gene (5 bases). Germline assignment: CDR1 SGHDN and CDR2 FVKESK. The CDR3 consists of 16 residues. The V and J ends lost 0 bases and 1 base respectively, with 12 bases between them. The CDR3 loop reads CASSQDYGVIQETQYF. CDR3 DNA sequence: TGTGCCAGCAGCCAAGATTACGGGGTCATCCAAGAGACCCAGTACTTC. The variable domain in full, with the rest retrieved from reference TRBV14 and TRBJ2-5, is EAGVTQFPSHSVIEKGQTVTLRCDPISGHDNLYWYRRVMGKEIKFLLHFVKESKQDESGMPNNRFLAERTGGTYSTLKVQPAELEDSGVYFCASSQDYGVIQETQYFGPGTRLLVL.

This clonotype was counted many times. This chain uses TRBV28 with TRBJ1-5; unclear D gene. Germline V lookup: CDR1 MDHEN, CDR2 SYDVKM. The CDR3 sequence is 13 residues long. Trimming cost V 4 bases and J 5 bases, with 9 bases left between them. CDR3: CASSWRSYQPQHF. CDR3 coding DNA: TGTGCCAGCAGTTGGAGGTCCTATCAGCCCCAGCATTTT.

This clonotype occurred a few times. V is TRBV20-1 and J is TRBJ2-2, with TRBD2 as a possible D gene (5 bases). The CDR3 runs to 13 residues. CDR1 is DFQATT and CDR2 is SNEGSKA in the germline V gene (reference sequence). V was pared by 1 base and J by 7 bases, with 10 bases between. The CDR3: CSARAPAGGELFF. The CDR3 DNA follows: TGCAGTGCTAGAGCCCCGGCGGGCGGGGAGCTGTTTTTT.

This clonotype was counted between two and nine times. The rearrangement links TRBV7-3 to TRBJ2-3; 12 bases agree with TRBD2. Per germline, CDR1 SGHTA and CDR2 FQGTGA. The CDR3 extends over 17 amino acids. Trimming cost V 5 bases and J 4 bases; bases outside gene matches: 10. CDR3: CASSHRTSGTPADTQYF. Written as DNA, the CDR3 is TGTGCCAGCAGCCATCGGACTAGCGGGACTCCCGCAGATACGCAGTATTTT. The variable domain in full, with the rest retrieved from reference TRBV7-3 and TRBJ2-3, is GAGVSQTPSNKVTEKGKYVELRCDPISGHTALYWYRQSLGQGPEFLIYFQGTGAADDSGLPNDRFFAVRPEGSVSTLKIQRTERGDSAVYLCASSHRTSGTPADTQYFGPGTRLTVL.